This TCR beta chain was sequenced in a study of blood T cell repertoires in COVID-19. V lost 3 bases and J lost 5; bases outside the gene matches: 9. The CDR3 runs to 17 residues. CDR1 and CDR2 from the germline V gene are LNHNV and YYDKDF (reference sequence). Data came from immunoSEQ multiplex PCR; TCRdb stores just in-frame clones and leaves some out. Altogether around 300,000 clones are present, about nine tenths being singletons, with the ten largest covering 1.7%. This clone was recorded only once. This chain connects TRBV15 to TRBJ2-3; 12 bases fit TRBD2. This TCR was recovered from a woman in her thirties or forties who had recovered from COVID-19. The sequenced sample was PBMCs or T cells enriched from blood (not recorded which). The DNA for the CDR3 is TGTGCCACCAGCAGGGGATCTAGCGGGGGGGGAGAAGATACGCAGTATTTT. It codes for CATSRGSSGGGEDTQYF.